This T cell receptor (beta chain) was profiled in a study of blood T cell repertoires in COVID-19. Study-level background: There were acute and convalescent COVID-19 samples, and they came from the United States, Italy and Spain. Sample material is recorded as cDNA or gDNA derived from T cells, B-cell-depleted T cells, or PBMCs.

Germline values: CDR1 MNHNS, CDR2 SASEGT. The J segment lost 12 bases and the V segment lost 1 base, leaving 8 bases of the junction unmatched. This CDR3 has 13 residues. TCRdb's table, derived via immunoSEQ multiplex PCR, lists solely in-frame clones and lacks some. The data hold about 290,000 clones, with approximately 90% observed a single time. This receptor was obtained from a man aged 35 to 55 with acute or convalescent COVID-19. Material: peripheral blood. J is TRBJ1-1 and V is TRBV6-1, with 7 bases matching TRBD1. The CDR3 DNA reads as TGTGCCAGCAGTGAAGTCCAGGGACAGAGGTCTTTCTTT. Translated, it gives CASSEVQGQRSFF.